The TCR beta chain described here comes from a study of cytomegalovirus exposure and HLA in healthy donors. This clone was seen once. This CDR3 contains 17 residues. Trimming stripped 4 bases from V and 0 bases from J, with 17 bases between. Germline V CDR1 and CDR2: SGDLS, YYNGEE. The primer mix had 60 Vbeta and 13 Jbeta primers. The method was immunoSEQ multiplex PCR; TCRdb's version includes in-frame clones alone and lacks a portion of them. Of roughly 93,000 clones listed, approximately 79% are singletons. The V gene is TRBV9, the J gene TRBJ2-1, with D perhaps TRBD1 (6 bases). This TCR was sampled from a male donor in good health and CMV-seronegative. Sequenced input: PBMCs. CDR3 sequence: CASSPGAEWASYNEQFF. The DNA of the CDR3 is TGTGCCAGCAGCCCAGGGGCGGAGTGGGCCTCCTACAATGAGCAGTTCTTC. The variable domain in full, with the rest retrieved from reference TRBV9 and TRBJ2-1, is DSGVTQTPKHLITATGQRVTLRCSPRSGDLSVYWYQQSLDQGLQFLIQYYNGEERAKGNILERFSAQQFPDLHSELNLSSLELGDSALYFCASSPGAEWASYNEQFFGPGTRLTVL.